The present entry profiles one T cell receptor (beta chain) with its context. Repertoires were generated with immunoSEQ multiplex PCR, while TCRdb's copy carries only in-frame clones and drops some. The sample consists of approximately 77,000 clones, 75% to 85% of them appearing once. The data originate from a study of blood T cell repertoires in COVID-19. About the study: Sources were T cells, B-cell-depleted T cells, or PBMCs; the material itself was cDNA or gDNA.

The V gene's germline CDR1 is MNHNS and CDR2 SASEGT. Trimming pared 2 bases from V and 4 bases from J, leaving 5 bases between. The CDR3 has 13 residues. The sample taken for sequencing was peripheral blood. This sequence originates from a woman aged 70-85 years with acute or convalescent COVID-19. J is TRBJ2-2 and V is TRBV6-1; D call uncertain. This chain's CDR3 is CASSESVTGELFF. CDR3 DNA sequence: TGTGCCAGCAGTGAATCGGTCACCGGGGAGCTGTTTTTT.